The rows below give T cell receptor beta chains drawn from one sample of a study of T cell changes during pregnancy in multiple sclerosis. Assay used: immunoSEQ multiplex PCR; TCRdb lists only in-frame clones, some missing. Among around 100,000 clones listed, around nine tenths were seen once. Sequenced material: peripheral blood, taken after pregnancy. The origin of the receptors is a female donor with multiple sclerosis, enrolled in a pregnancy study. The CDR3 runs from the conserved cysteine through the conserved F or W. A D gene is named only where the DNA matches it firmly. The size entry is marked missing in some rows and otherwise reads once, few, many or a size class.

abundance,v_gene,j_gene,d_gene,CDR3aa,CDR3nt
.,TRBV4-2,TRBJ1-4,.,CASSQGIGARDEKLFF,TGTGCCAGCAGCCAAGGTATAGGGGCTAGGGATGAAAAACTGTTTTTT
once,TRBV27,TRBJ2-7,TRBD1,CASWTGPQISYEQYF,TGTGCCAGCTGGACAGGGCCCCAAATCTCCTACGAGCAGTACTTC
.,TRBV7-2,TRBJ2-1,TRBD1,CASSLDQGDEQFF,TGTGCCAGCAGCTTAGACCAGGGGGATGAGCAGTTCTTC
.,TRBV19,TRBJ2-4,.,CASSIGLARAQAKNIQYF,TGTGCCAGTAGTATAGGGCTAGCGAGAGCTCAAGCCAAAAACATTCAGTACTTC
.,TRBV5-1,TRBJ2-2,.,CASSLARGRGDTGELFF,TGCGCCAGCAGCTTGGCCAGAGGCAGGGGAGACACCGGGGAGCTGTTTTTT
.,TRBV2,TRBJ1-4,.,CASSRMGATNEKLFF,TGTGCCAGCAGTCGGATGGGGGCTACTAATGAAAAACTGTTTTTT
many,TRBV2,TRBJ2-2,TRBD1,CASNGQGRNTGELFF,TGTGCCAGCAACGGACAGGGACGGAACACCGGGGAGCTGTTTTTT
.,TRBV7-9,TRBJ2-7,TRBD2,CASSLRGSGDPSYEQYF,TGTGCCAGCAGCTTACGGGGAAGCGGGGACCCCTCCTACGAGCAGTACTTC
.,TRBV10-1,TRBJ2-3,TRBD1,CASSERDRSTDTQYF,TGCGCCAGCAGTGAGCGGGACAGGAGCACAGATACGCAGTATTTT
.,TRBV7-2,TRBJ2-7,.,CASSGAYEQYF,TGTGCCAGCAGCGGAGCCTACGAGCAGTACTTC
.,TRBV5-1,TRBJ1-5,.,CASSLTTGSNQPQHF,TGCGCCAGCAGCTTGACTACTGGGTCCAATCAGCCCCAGCATTTT
once,TRBV5-5,TRBJ1-5,TRBD1,CASSQGQGSNQPQHF,TGTGCCAGCAGCCAGGGACAGGGGTCAAATCAGCCCCAGCATTTT
.,TRBV2,TRBJ1-1,.,CASSDQDTEAFF,TGTGCCAGCAGTGACCAGGACACTGAAGCTTTCTTT
.,TRBV30,TRBJ2-4,.,CAWSVRGLSKNIQYF,TGTGCCTGGAGTGTACGAGGGCTGAGCAAAAACATTCAGTACTTC
.,TRBV6-6,TRBJ2-7,.,CASSLGRSYEQYF,TGTGCCAGCAGTTTAGGGAGGTCCTACGAGCAGTACTTC
.,TRBV4-2,TRBJ2-1,TRBD2,CASSQVPSGGYNEQFF,TGTGCCAGCAGCCAAGTCCCTAGCGGGGGTTACAATGAGCAGTTCTTC
.,TRBV5-1,TRBJ2-7,TRBD2,CASSPERDYYEQYF,TGCGCCAGCAGTCCCGAGAGGGACTATTACGAGCAGTACTTC
.,TRBV6-1,TRBJ1-1,TRBD1,CASDRDFGKAFF,TGTGCCAGCGACAGGGATTTTGGAAAAGCTTTCTTT
.,TRBV27,TRBJ1-1,.,CASTISGGNTEAFF,TGTGCCAGCACCATAAGCGGGGGCAACACTGAAGCTTTCTTT
few,TRBV21-1,TRBJ2-3,.,CASSKCIQVDTQYF,TGTGCCAGCAGCAAATGTATTCAGGTTGATACGCAGTATTTT
.,TRBV19,TRBJ1-4,.,CASSQGRREKLFF,TGTGCCAGTAGCCAGGGTAGAAGGGAAAAACTGTTTTTT
.,TRBV6-5,TRBJ2-7,.,CASNSTARYEQYF,TGTGCCAGCAACTCGACTGCACGATACGAGCAGTACTTC
once,TRBV5-1,TRBJ2-5,.,CASSLVQGIGETQYF,TGCGCCAGCAGCTTGGTGCAGGGGATTGGAGAGACCCAGTACTTC
.,TRBV7-3,TRBJ2-7,TRBD1,CASSYRDREVYEQYF,TGTGCCAGCAGTTATAGGGACAGGGAGGTCTACGAGCAGTACTTC